The sequence of this T cell receptor beta chain was determined in a study of control samples from healthy donors and cancer patients. Generated by immunoSEQ multiplex PCR, the TCRdb table keeps only in-frame clones and is missing some. The repertoire holds about 180,000 clones, 75% to 95% seen once, with approximately 2% in the top ten. Sequenced input: blood. The clonotype originates from a woman in her 40s in good health.

The CDR3 nucleotides read TGTGCCAGCAGCTTTACCGGGAACACCGGGGAGCTGTTTTTT. Translated: CASSFTGNTGELFF. The V gene is TRBV11-2, the J gene TRBJ2-2; the D is unclear. The CDR3 is 14 amino acids. The V end was cut by 3 bases, the J end by 1 base, with 6 bases between. The V gene's germline CDR1 is SGHAT and CDR2 FQNNGV.